Presented here are 2 T cell receptor beta chains from one specimen sequenced in a study of T cell changes during pregnancy in multiple sclerosis. This table comes from immunoSEQ multiplex PCR, and its TCRdb copy is limited to in-frame clones, with some not included. Of around 40,000 clones in the sample, about 90% were seen once. Sequenced material: CD8+ T cells from peripheral blood mononuclear cells, taken before pregnancy. These receptors were collected from a female donor with multiple sclerosis, enrolled in a pregnancy study.

This sequence joins TRBV27 and TRBJ1-5; no definite D call. Germline V gene data show CDR1 as MNHEY and CDR2 as SMNVEV (reference sequence). Trimming shortened V by 2 bases and J by 5 bases, and 7 bases separated the two germline ends. The CDR3 is made up of 13 amino acids. In nucleotides, the CDR3 is TGTGCCAGCAGTTTAGCCGGTGATCAGCCCCAGCATTTT. This sequence encodes CASSLAGDQPQHF.

The chain uses TRBV27 and TRBJ2-2; maybe TRBD1 (6 bases). With 5 bases removed from V and 3 bases from J, the gap between germline ends came to 10 bases. The CDR3 is made up of 14 amino acids. Germline V gene data show CDR1 as MNHEY and CDR2 as SMNVEV (reference sequence). The CDR3 sequence: CASSVQGYTGELFF. DNA of the CDR3: TGTGCCAGCAGTGTACAGGGATACACCGGGGAGCTGTTTTTT.